Below are 12 T cell receptor beta chains sequenced from a single sample in a study of early T cells in non-severe SARS-CoV-2 infection. Each CDR3 protein gets one entry after TCRdb re-called the 5' RACE reads with MiXCR. The sample consists of about 77,000 distinct CDR3 sequences, about 9.6% of them appearing once. Sequences were obtained from whole blood. The receptors were sampled from an adult who was a healthcare worker with PCR-confirmed SARS-CoV-2 infection or an uninfected control (not recorded which).

This clonotype was observed at least ten times. The gene calls are TRBV5-4 and TRBJ2-7; no clear D gene. The CDR3 has 15 residues. The germline gives CDR1 SGHNT, CDR2 YYREEE (reference sequence). The V end was cut by 3 bases, the J end by 2 bases, with 15 bases between. DNA for the CDR3: TGTGCCAGCAGCTCGGGTATGGCAGCTACCTACGAGCAGTACTTC. Its translation: CASSSGMAATYEQYF.

The chain uses TRBV2 and TRBJ2-7; D gene ambiguous. Germline V gene data show CDR1 as SNHLY and CDR2 as FYNNEI. The V end lost 4 bases, the J end lost 2 bases, and 6 bases lay between the germline ends. The CDR3 spans 12 residues. In DNA form, the CDR3 reads TGTGCCAGCAGTGCTAATACCTACGAGCAGTACTTC. This gives the protein CASSANTYEQYF. The full variable domain, with the rest looked up from reference TRBV2 and TRBJ2-7, is EPEVTQTPSHQVTQMGQEVILRCVPISNHLYFYWYRQILGQKVEFLVSFYNNEISEKSEIFDDQFSVERPDGSNFTLKIRSTKLEDSAMYFCASSANTYEQYFGPGTRLTVT.

This clonotype has at least ten counts. The chain employs TRBV27 and TRBJ2-7; no reliable D call. The CDR3 consists of 14 residues. The germline V gene encodes CDR1 MNHEY and CDR2 SMNVEV (reference sequence). The V gene lost 6 bases and the J gene lost 2 bases, with 14 bases spanning the gap. CDR3 DNA: TGTGCCAGCAGCTCATCCATAGGACCCTACGAGCAGTACTTC. Its translation: CASSSSIGPYEQYF.

This sequence joins TRBV12-3 or TRBV12-4 and TRBJ1-1, with D perhaps matching TRBD1 (5 bases). V lost 6 bases and J 3 bases, leaving 11 bases between the germline ends. The CDR3 totals 13 residues. The CDR3 loop is CASRGQLDTEAFF. The CDR3 DNA reads TGTGCCAGCAGGGGGCAGTTGGACACTGAAGCTTTCTTT.

The CDR3 coding sequence is TGTGCCAGCAGCACCGGGGACAGGGGAGGATTCGAGCAGTACTTC. Translated: CASSTGDRGGFEQYF. V and J are TRBV7-9 and TRBJ2-7; 10 bases fit TRBD1. The V gene end was trimmed by 5 bases and the J gene end by 6 bases; junction bases not matched to a gene: 10. Germline V lookup: CDR1 SEHNR, CDR2 FQNEAQ (reference sequence). The CDR3 has 15 amino acids.

This chain connects TRBV2 to TRBJ1-2; no clear D. Germline CDR1 SNHLY, CDR2 FYNNEI. CDR3 length: 14 residues. V dropped 3 bases and J dropped 4 bases, with 12 bases sitting between them. The CDR3 DNA follows: TGTGCCAGCAGTGAGGTCCTCCGCGGCTATGGCTACACCTTC. Protein product: CASSEVLRGYGYTF.

The rearrangement links TRBV20-1 to TRBJ2-1, with D tentatively TRBD2 (6 bases). V shed 6 bases and J shed 4 bases, with 13 bases lying between them. The germline V gene encodes CDR1 DFQATT and CDR2 SNEGSKA (reference sequence). The CDR3 is 13 residues long. The CDR3 loop is CSAESGTYNEQFF. CDR3 DNA: TGCAGTGCCGAATCCGGGACTTACAATGAGCAGTTCTTC.

There are a few counts of this clonotype. The rearrangement joins TRBV7-9 to TRBJ2-7; D may be TRBD2 (8 bases). This CDR3 comprises 18 residues. CDR1 and CDR2 (germline): SEHNR, FQNEAQ (reference sequence). Trimming removed 1 base at V and 5 bases at J, with 24 bases between. CDR3 sequence: CASSLGVIAGRGLNEQYF. The CDR3 bases are TGTGCCAGCAGCTTAGGGGTGATAGCGGGAAGGGGGCTCAACGAGCAGTACTTC.

In this sample, this clonotype turned up many times. The chain is built from TRBV28 and TRBJ2-1; 8 nucleotides match TRBD2. Losses at the gene ends were 11 bases for V and 6 bases for J; bases not matched to a gene: 15. The CDR3 has 15 amino acids. Germline assignment: CDR1 MDHEN and CDR2 SYDVKM. The CDR3 protein is CAAAIRLATSNEQFF. In nucleotides, the CDR3 is TGTGCCGCAGCGATACGACTAGCGACGTCCAATGAGCAGTTCTTC. Variable domain in full (rest from reference TRBV28 and TRBJ2-1): DVKVTQSSRYLVKRTGEKVFLECVQDMDHENMFWYRQDPGLGLRLIYFSYDVKMKEKGDIPEGYSVSREKKERFSLILESASTNQTSMYLCAAAIRLATSNEQFFGPGTRLTVL.

This clonotype was detected a few times. The chain carries TRBV4-1 and TRBJ1-3; D is undetermined. Trimming took off 1 base at V and 3 bases at J, with 19 bases between the two ends. Germline V gives CDR1 MGHRA, CDR2 YSYEKL. There are 18 residues in the CDR3. The chain's CDR3 is CASSQVETPREFGNTIYF. CDR3 sequence (DNA): TGCGCCAGCAGCCAAGTAGAGACCCCGAGAGAATTTGGAAACACCATATATTTT.

This clonotype has a handful of counts. This sequence joins TRBV29-1 and TRBJ1-1, with D possibly TRBD1 on 5 matching bases. Trimming took 6 bases from V and 1 from J, leaving 12 bases between them. The CDR3 is made up of 13 amino acids. The germline gives CDR1 SQVTM, CDR2 ANQGSEA. The CDR3 reads CSVAGLRNTEAFF. Written as DNA, the CDR3 is TGCAGCGTAGCGGGACTCAGGAACACTGAAGCTTTCTTT.

The V and J genes are TRBV19 and TRBJ2-4; TRBD1 matches at 7 bases. J lost 0 bases, V lost 6 bases, and 17 bases had no gene match. CDR1 and CDR2 from the germline V gene are LNHDA and SQIVND (reference sequence). The CDR3 has 19 residues. The CDR3 bases are TGTGCCAGTAGCGACCGGACAGGTTCGATGGGGCTAGCCAAAAACATTCAGTACTTC. This translates into CASSDRTGSMGLAKNIQYF.